This T cell receptor beta chain emerged from a study of T cells in narcolepsy. The CDR3 is made up of 12 amino acids. CDR1 is MDHEN, CDR2 SYDVKM, per germline. The junction had 7 bases not matched to a gene; V was cut back by 3 bases and J by 13 bases. Clones were sequenced by immunoSEQ multiplex PCR, and TCRdb holds only the in-frame ones, with some missing. Found here are 25,000 to 35,000 clones, 80% to 90% of them singletons; the top ten hold about 1.2%. This clone appeared a single time. The genes are TRBV28 and TRBJ1-2, with 8 positions matching TRBD1. This receptor was taken from a human donor with narcolepsy. Material for sequencing was CD45RA- memory CD4+ T cells from PBMCs. CDR3 amino acids: CASSLGTGLPTF. CDR3 DNA: TGTGCCAGCAGTTTGGGGACAGGACTACCCACCTTC.